The subject of this entry is one T cell receptor beta chain. The target of this receptor is not known. One base away there is no much larger clone; base qualities are not given. The protocol used for the library was the immunoSEQ multiplex PCR assay. RNA was extracted from all samples and reverse transcribed into cDNA as template for TCR sequencing. SuperScript III was used to make first-strand cDNA, primed with a 2:1 mix of oligo-dT and random hexamers. A synthetic immune receptor repertoire was used to gauge amplification bias, and whatever bias remained was removed computationally. For the original study's pipeline: Raw reads were preprocessed to remove errors, and CDR3 was defined by IMGT conventions from the conserved cysteine to phenylalanine. Clonality was computed by normalizing Shannon entropy by log2 of the number of productive unique TCRs and subtracting the result from 1. Whether each scalp clone was CD4 or CD8 was inferred by checking scalp TCRbeta sequences against the CD4 and CD8 repertoires from sorted blood. The immuneACCESS repertoire file appears here via TCRdb, limited to in-frame rearrangements. These files lack a portion of the clones; in checked studies, under half of the deficit traces to unresolved V genes, and the cause of the others is not known. V and J calls and clone size are as listed in that table; D and trimming were resolved from the DNA. Counted in this sample were around 34,000 clones; less than 70% of them appeared once. Less than 50% of the sample lies in the top ten.

V is reduced by 0 bases and J by 8 bases, leaving a spacing of 13 bases between them. The CDR3, from cysteine to phenylalanine, totals 14 residues. Just the 42-base CDR3 DNA is kept, in frame starting at base 1. The germline V gene (reference sequence) gives CDR1 as MNHEY and CDR2 as SMNVEV. The data derive from a study of CD8+ T cells in alopecia areata (dated by TCRdb to between 2018 and 2020). About the study as a whole: The study used high-throughput TCRbeta sequencing to examine T cell clonal expansion in alopecia areata, in both the C3H/HeJ mouse model and human patients. On the human side, TCRbeta sequencing was run on scalp tissue and on sorted CD4+ and CD8+ peripheral blood T cells from healthy controls and from alopecia areata patients with either patchy or totalis/universalis disease. TCRbeta CDR3 regions were amplified by immunoSEQ multiplex PCR using 35 Vbeta forward and 13 Jbeta reverse primers. Clonality in the scalp was compared among normal scalp (n=4), patchy alopecia areata scalp (n=8), and alopecia totalis/universalis scalp (n=8). The RNA source kit depended on sample type: the PAXgene miRNA kit for fixed scalp, the miRNeasy kit for PBMCs, and the RNeasy kit for mouse skin.

General study outcomes and caveats: Scalp TCR repertoire analysis is complicated because resident alphabeta T cells in normal human skin are also sequenced, whereas mouse skin is dominated by gammadelta T cells. Compared with normal scalp, lesional scalp had higher clonality and more expanded CD8+ clones, particularly in alopecia totalis/universalis, a pattern that suggests antigenic drive. Shared TCR sequences between patients were less evident than in mice, which may be partly attributable to HLA diversity in the patient population.

From alopecia areata patients, peripheral blood was collected along with lesional scalp punch biopsies. PBMCs were separated by density centrifugation and stained for CD3, CD4 and CD8, after which CD4+ and CD8+ T cells were sorted on a FACSAria. The untreated alopecia areata patients were recruited through a multicenter biomarker study. Blood CD8+ T cells from five or six biomarker-study patients were further sorted into NKG2D-low and NKG2D-high fractions. The chain uses TRBV27 and TRBJ1-2, with the D gene call left open. The sequence was collected from a human donor with alopecia areata. The source material was NKG2D-high CD8+ T cells sorted from blood. The cell subset or site label, read with the paper, signifies: sorted CD8+ NKG2D-high blood T cells. The DNA is as follows: TGTGCCAGCAGTTTATCGCCACAGCAGAGGGGCTACACCTTC. This yields the protein CASSLSPQQRGYTF.